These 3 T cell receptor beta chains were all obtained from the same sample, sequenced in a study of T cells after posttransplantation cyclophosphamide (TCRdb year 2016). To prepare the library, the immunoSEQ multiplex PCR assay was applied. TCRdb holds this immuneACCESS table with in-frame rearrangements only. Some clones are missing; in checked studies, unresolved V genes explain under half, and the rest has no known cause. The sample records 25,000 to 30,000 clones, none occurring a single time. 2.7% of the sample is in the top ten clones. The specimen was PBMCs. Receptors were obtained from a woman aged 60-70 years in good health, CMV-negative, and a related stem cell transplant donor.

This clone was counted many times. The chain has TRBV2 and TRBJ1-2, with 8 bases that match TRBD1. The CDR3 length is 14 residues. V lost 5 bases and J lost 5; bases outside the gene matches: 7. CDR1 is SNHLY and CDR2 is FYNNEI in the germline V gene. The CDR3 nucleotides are TGTGCCAGCAGTCTTCAGGGGGCGAGGTATGGCTACACCTTC. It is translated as CASSLQGARYGYTF.

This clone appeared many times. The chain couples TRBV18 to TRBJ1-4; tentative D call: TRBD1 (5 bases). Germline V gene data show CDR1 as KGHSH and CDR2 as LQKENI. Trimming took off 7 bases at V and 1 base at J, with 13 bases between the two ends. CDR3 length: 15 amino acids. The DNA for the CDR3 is TGTGCCAGCTGCCCGACAGAAGGAACTAATGAAAAACTGTTTTTT. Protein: CASCPTEGTNEKLFF.

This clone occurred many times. The CDR3 DNA reads as TGCGCCAGCAGCCAAGATTGGGGGCCGAACACTGAAGCTTTCTTT. This encodes CASSQDWGPNTEAFF. The chain is built from TRBV4-1 and TRBJ1-1; D perhaps matches TRBD1 (6 bases). Per germline, CDR1 MGHRA and CDR2 YSYEKL. The germline V and J ends were trimmed by 0 bases and 1 base, with 9 bases remaining between them. This CDR3 is built from 15 residues.